The 12 T cell receptor beta chains given below trace back to one sample, sequenced in a study of shared clonotypes between healthy human individuals. The repertoire was sequenced with immunoSEQ multiplex PCR; TCRdb's copy has only in-frame clones and lacks some. The table lists 2 million to 2.5 million clones, more than 85% of them singletons. The sample consisted of naive CD4+ T cells from PBMCs. Specified subset: CD45RA+ positively selected. The receptors were sampled from a man between 18 and 29 years old in good health. Some clones in this sample may be carry-over from other donors' samples.

This rearrangement joins TRBV7-9 to TRBJ1-1; D is unresolved. CDR1 is SEHNR and CDR2 is FQNEAQ in the germline V gene (reference sequence). CDR3 length equals 14 residues. The V end lost 5 bases, the J end lost 4 bases, and 14 bases lay between the germline ends. Written as DNA, the CDR3 is TGTGCCAGCAGCGATCAGTCAGCGGGCACTGAAGCTTTCTTT. It is translated as CASSDQSAGTEAFF.

The gene calls are TRBV11-3 and TRBJ2-1; 8 positions match TRBD2. The CDR3 loop spans 17 amino acids. V trimming: 1 base; J trimming: 5 bases; junction bases outside the gene matches: 10. CDR1 is SGHNT and CDR2 is YENEEA in the germline V gene. CDR3 DNA: TGTGCCAGCAGCTTAGCCGATGGGATAGCGGGACACAATGAGCAGTTCTTC. Translation gives CASSLADGIAGHNEQFF.

The gene calls are TRBV5-4 and TRBJ2-7; 8 bases agree with TRBD2. Germline lookup yields CDR1 SGHNT and CDR2 YYREEE (reference sequence). Germline trimming cut 6 bases from V and 4 bases from J; bases unmatched to any gene: 18. CDR3 length: 17 amino acids. For the CDR3, the DNA is TGTGCCAGCACCCGAAACACAGGAACTAGCGGAGCGTACGAGCAGTACTTC. Translation gives CASTRNTGTSGAYEQYF.

The chain joins TRBV28 to TRBJ1-2; D possibly corresponds to TRBD1 (5 bases). Between the trimmed V and J ends, which lost 7 bases and 5 bases, there was a span of 20 bases. CDR3 length equals 15 residues. The germline gives CDR1 MDHEN, CDR2 SYDVKM. The CDR3 DNA reads as TGTGCCAGCACTCAGGCAGGGCAACCCGCTTATGGCTACACCTTC. Residues: CASTQAGQPAYGYTF.

The CDR3 DNA reads TGTGCCAGTAGTATGCCCGGGACGGACACCGGGGAGCTGTTTTTT. Residues: CASSMPGTDTGELFF. The chain uses TRBV19 and TRBJ2-2; D could derive from TRBD1 or TRBD2 (5 bases each). With 3 bases removed from V and 3 bases from J, the gap between germline ends came to 11 bases. The CDR3 loop spans 15 amino acids. Germline CDR1 reads LNHDA; CDR2 reads SQIVND (reference sequence).

This sequence joins TRBV18 and TRBJ2-6; weak D call: TRBD1 (6 bases). The CDR3 extends over 15 amino acids. Germline V gene sequence: CDR1 KGHSH, CDR2 LQKENI. V was trimmed by 2 bases and J by 4 bases, leaving 9 bases between them. The CDR3 DNA sequence: TGTGCCAGCTCACCATCAGGGACAGGGGCCAACGTCCTGACTTTC. This gives the protein CASSPSGTGANVLTF.

The chain employs TRBV28 and TRBJ1-2, with 9 bases fitting TRBD1. The CDR3 totals 15 residues. Germline V CDR1 and CDR2: MDHEN, SYDVKM. Trimming cost V 2 bases and J 6 bases; bases outside gene matches: 7. CDR3 sequence (DNA): TGTGCCAGCAGTTTAGCCCCCGGGACAGGGAATGGCTACACCTTC. This gives the protein CASSLAPGTGNGYTF.

The CDR3 DNA reads as TGTGCCAGCTCACCCACGTGGGGGGAGCAGTACTTC. Translating gives CASSPTWGEQYF. This chain joins TRBV18 and TRBJ2-7; D may correspond to TRBD1 or TRBD2 (5 bases each). Looked up from germline, CDR1 is KGHSH and CDR2 is LQKENI. Between the trimmed V and J ends, which lost 3 bases and 7 bases, there was a span of 10 bases. This CDR3 has 12 residues.

About this clone: Other nucleotide sequences in the sample specify the same CDR3. This chain connects TRBV28 to TRBJ2-3; D is perhaps TRBD1 (5 bases). Germline CDR1 is MDHEN and CDR2 is SYDVKM. The V end was cut by 5 bases, the J end by 6 bases, with 9 bases between. The CDR3 consists of 12 residues. CDR3 bases: TGTGCCAGCAGTAGGGGTGGGGATACGCAGTATTTT. This sequence encodes CASSRGGDTQYF.

This chain's CDR3 is CASSYEGRVGYTF. The CDR3 coding sequence is TGTGCCAGCAGTTACGAGGGTAGGGTTGGCTACACCTTC. The J gene is TRBJ1-2, the V gene TRBV6-6, with D unresolved. The V and J ends lost 2 bases and 7 bases respectively, with 11 bases between them. The germline CDR1 and CDR2 sequences are MNHNY and SVGAGI (reference sequence). The CDR3 contains 13 residues.

The gene calls are TRBV5-4 and TRBJ2-1; 15 nucleotides align to TRBD2. Germline V gene lookup returns CDR1 SGHNT and CDR2 YYREEE (reference sequence). The trim removed 7 bases at V and 7 bases at J, leaving 6 bases unmatched. CDR3 size: 15 residues. In nucleotides, the CDR3 is TGTGCCAGCCTCGGGGGGACTAGCGGGAGGAATGAGCAGTTCTTC. It yields the protein CASLGGTSGRNEQFF.

The chain links TRBV5-8 to TRBJ2-1, with a weak D call TRBD1 (5 bases). Looked up from germline, CDR1 is SGHTS and CDR2 is YDEGEE. The ends were cut back, 2 bases at V and 4 bases at J, with 13 bases in the middle. The CDR3 sequence is 15 residues long. CDR3 DNA: TGTGCCAGCAGCTTCGACGGCAGGACATACAATGAGCAGTTCTTC. Amino acid sequence: CASSFDGRTYNEQFF.